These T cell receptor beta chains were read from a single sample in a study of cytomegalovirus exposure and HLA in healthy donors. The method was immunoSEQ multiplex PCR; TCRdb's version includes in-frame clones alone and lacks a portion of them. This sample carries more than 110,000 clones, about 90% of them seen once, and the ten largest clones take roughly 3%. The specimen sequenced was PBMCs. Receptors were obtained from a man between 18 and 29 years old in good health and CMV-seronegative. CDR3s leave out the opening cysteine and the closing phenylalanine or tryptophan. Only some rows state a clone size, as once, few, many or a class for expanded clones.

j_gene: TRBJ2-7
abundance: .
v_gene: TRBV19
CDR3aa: ASSNTNRGTLYEQY

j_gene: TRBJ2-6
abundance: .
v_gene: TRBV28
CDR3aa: ASSGQGARFGANVLT

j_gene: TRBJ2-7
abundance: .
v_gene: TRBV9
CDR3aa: ASAPRGTDSYEQY

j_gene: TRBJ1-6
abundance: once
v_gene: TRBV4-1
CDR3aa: ASSQASAGAMAPLH

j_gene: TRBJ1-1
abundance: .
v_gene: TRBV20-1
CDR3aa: SAYGTPAF

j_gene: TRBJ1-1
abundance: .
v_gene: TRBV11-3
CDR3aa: ASSRDLNTEAF

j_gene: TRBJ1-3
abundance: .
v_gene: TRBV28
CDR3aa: ATQTGAGNTIY

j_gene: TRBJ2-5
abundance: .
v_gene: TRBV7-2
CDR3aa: ASSLNRGETQY

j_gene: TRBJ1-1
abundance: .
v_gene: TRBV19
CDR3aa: ASSLDRDLEAF

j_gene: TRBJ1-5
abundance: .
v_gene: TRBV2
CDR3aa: ASSGDRVWPQH

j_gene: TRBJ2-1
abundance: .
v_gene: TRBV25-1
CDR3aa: ASSFGAYNEQF

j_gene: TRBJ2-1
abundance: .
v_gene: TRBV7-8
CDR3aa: ASSLEGGTSGRREQF

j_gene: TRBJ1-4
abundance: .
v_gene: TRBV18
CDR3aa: ASSRSGTALEKLF

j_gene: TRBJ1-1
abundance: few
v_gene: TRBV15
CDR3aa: ATSRLNTGYEAF

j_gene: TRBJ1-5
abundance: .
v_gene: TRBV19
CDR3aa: ASSTHPPGDQPQH

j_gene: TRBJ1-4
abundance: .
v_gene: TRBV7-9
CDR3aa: ASSLGQGQEKLF

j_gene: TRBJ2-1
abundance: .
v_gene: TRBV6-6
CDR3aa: ASSYSKSGYNEQF

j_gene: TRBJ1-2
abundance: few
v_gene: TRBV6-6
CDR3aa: ASSYSRDLNYGYT

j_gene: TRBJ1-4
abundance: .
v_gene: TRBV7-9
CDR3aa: ASSEDRTINEKLF

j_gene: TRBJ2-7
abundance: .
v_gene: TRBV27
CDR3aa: ASSPYRALSYEQY

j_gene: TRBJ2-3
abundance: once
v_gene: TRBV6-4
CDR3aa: ASSLAGDRDTQY

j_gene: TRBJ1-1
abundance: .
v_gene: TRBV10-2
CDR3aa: ASSDPGTLMNTEAF

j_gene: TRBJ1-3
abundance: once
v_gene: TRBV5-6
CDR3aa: ASSLVSPGNTIY

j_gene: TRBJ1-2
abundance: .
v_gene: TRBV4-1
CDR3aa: ASSQAARREGYT

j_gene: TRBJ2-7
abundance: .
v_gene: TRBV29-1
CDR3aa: SVGIQGALVEQY

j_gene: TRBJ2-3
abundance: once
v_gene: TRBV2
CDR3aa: ASSQPSGGSDTQY

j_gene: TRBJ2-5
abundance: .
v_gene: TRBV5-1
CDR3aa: ASSLGAGGVETQY

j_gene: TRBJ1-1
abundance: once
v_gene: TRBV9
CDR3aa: ASSVGTAGGEVGTEAF

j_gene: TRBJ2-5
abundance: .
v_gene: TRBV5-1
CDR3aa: ASSLWGPGETQY

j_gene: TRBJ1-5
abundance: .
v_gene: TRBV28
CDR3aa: ASSEGWGLEPQH

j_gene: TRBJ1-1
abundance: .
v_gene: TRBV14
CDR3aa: ASSRGGNTEAF

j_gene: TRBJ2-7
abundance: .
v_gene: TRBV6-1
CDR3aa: ASRGGGQGGDEQY

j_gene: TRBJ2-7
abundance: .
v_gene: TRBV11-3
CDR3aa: ASSPGRGSSYEQY

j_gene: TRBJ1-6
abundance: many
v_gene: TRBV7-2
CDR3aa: ASSALYNSPLH

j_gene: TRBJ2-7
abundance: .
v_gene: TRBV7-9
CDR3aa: ASSSIQQGPYEQY

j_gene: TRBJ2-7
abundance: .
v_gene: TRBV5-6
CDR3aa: ASSLVLSYEQY

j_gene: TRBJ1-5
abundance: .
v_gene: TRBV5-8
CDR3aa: ASSSGQGLQPQH

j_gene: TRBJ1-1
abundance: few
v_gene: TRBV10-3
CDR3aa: AISGIEDTEAF

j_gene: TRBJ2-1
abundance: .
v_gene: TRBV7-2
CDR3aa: ASSLDPGLATYNEQF

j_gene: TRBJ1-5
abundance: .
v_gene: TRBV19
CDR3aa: ASSIDPGGKLQH

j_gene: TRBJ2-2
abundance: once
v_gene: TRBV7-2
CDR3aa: ASSPQGAVTGELF

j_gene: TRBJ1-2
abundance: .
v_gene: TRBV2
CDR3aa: ASSYRQDGYT

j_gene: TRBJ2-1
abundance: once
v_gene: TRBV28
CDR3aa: ASSTTRTYPFVADEQF

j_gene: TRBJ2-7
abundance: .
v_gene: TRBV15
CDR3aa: ATSGAAGLTYEQY

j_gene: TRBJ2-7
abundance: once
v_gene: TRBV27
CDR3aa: ASSFASESYEQY

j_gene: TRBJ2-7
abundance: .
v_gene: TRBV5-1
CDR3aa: ASRPDSTYEQY

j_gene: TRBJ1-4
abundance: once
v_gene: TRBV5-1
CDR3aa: ASSSGQSNEKLF

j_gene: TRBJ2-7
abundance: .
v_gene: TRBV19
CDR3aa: ASSIVGGEAYEQY